A selection of T cell receptor beta chains follows, all from one sample in a study of blood T cell repertoires in COVID-19. The assay was immunoSEQ multiplex PCR, and TCRdb's table has in-frame clones only and misses some. The sample contains under 450,000 clones, about 88% of which appear only once. Sequenced: peripheral blood. The source of these receptors is a woman aged 55-70 years with COVID-19, enrolled during active disease. Each CDR3 is given with its conserved first and last residue. The D gene is left open where the match is weak. Some rows have no size entry. The others give once, few or many, or a class for an expanded clone.

length	size	V	D	J	CDR3	DNA
14	-	TRBV11-2	-	TRBJ2-1	CASQDLGGPMGQFF	TGTGCCAGCCAGGATTTGGGGGGTCCTATGGGGCAGTTCTTC
11	-	TRBV30	-	TRBJ2-2	CAWSGGGELFF	TGTGCCTGGAGTGGCGGCGGGGAGCTGTTTTTT
18	-	TRBV4-3	-	TRBJ1-2	CASSQELRWGRGHDGYTF	TGCGCCAGCAGCCAAGAATTGAGATGGGGCAGGGGCCATGATGGCTACACCTTC
18	-	TRBV4-3	TRBD1	TRBJ1-2	CASSVSSGRPGGFYGYTF	TGCGCCAGCAGCGTATCTAGTGGGCGTCCAGGGGGGTTCTATGGCTACACCTTC
16	-	TRBV7-6	-	TRBJ2-7	CASSFGGRVGDYEQYF	TGTGCCAGCAGCTTCGGGGGTCGGGTAGGCGACTACGAGCAGTACTTC
18	-	TRBV6-2/TRBV6-3	-	TRBJ1-6	CASSYSGRLSSYNSPLHF	TGTGCCAGCAGTTACTCCGGCCGACTTAGCTCCTATAATTCACCCCTCCACTTT
14	-	TRBV19	TRBD1	TRBJ2-2	CASHRGLNTGELFF	TGTGCCAGTCACAGGGGCCTAAACACCGGGGAGCTGTTTTTT
17	-	TRBV4-2	TRBD1	TRBJ1-2	CASSQGRLDRVSYGYTF	TGTGCCAGCAGCCAAGGACGATTGGACAGGGTCTCTTATGGCTACACCTTC
16	-	TRBV7-3	-	TRBJ1-4	CASSLELGRGEEKLFF	TGTGCCAGCAGCTTAGAACTGGGGCGAGGAGAAGAAAAACTGTTTTTT
17	once	TRBV4-3	-	TRBJ2-7	CASSQDRRWQGAFEQYF	TGCGCCAGCAGCCAAGATAGGCGTTGGCAGGGTGCGTTCGAGCAGTACTTC
14	-	TRBV9	TRBD2	TRBJ2-7	CASSVRGGAYEQYF	TGTGCCAGCAGCGTGCGGGGGGGTGCCTACGAGCAGTACTTC
14	-	TRBV4-2	-	TRBJ2-5	CASSRDWGEETQYF	TGTGCCAGCAGCCGAGATTGGGGGGAAGAGACCCAGTACTTC
14	-	TRBV15	TRBD1	TRBJ2-7	CATSSRDRDYEQYF	TGTGCCACCAGCTCCCGGGACAGGGACTACGAGCAGTACTTC
16	-	TRBV5-4	-	TRBJ1-3	CASSPTPRGSGNTIYF	TGTGCCAGCAGCCCCACCCCAAGGGGCTCTGGAAACACCATATATTTT
15	-	TRBV19	-	TRBJ1-3	CASSIQGRSGNTIYF	TGTGCCAGTAGTATACAGGGAAGGTCTGGAAACACCATATATTTT